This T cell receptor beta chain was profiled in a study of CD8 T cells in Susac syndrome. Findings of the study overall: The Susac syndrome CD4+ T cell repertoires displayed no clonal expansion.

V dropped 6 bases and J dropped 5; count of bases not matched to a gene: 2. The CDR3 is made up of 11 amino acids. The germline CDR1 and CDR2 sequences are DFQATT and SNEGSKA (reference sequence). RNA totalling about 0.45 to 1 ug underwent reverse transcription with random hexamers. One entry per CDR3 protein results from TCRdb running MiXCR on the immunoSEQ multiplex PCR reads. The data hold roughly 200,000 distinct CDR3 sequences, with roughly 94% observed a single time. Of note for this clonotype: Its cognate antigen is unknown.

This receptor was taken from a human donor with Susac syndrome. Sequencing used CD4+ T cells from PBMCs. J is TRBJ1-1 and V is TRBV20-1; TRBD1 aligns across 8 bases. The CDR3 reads CSARQGTEAFF. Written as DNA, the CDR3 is TGCAGTGCAAGACAGGGGACTGAAGCTTTCTTT.